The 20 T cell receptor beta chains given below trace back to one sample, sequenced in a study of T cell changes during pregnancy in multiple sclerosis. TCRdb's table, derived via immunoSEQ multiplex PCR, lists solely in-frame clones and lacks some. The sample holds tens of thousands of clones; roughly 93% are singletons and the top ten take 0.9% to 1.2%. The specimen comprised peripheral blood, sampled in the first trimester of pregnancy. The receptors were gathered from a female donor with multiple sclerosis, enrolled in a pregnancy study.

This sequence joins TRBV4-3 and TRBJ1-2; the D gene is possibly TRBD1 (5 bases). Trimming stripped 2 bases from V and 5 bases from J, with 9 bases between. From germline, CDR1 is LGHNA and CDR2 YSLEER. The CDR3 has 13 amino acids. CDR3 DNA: TGCGCCAGCAGCCAATCGGGGGTTTATGGCTACACCTTC. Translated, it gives CASSQSGVYGYTF.

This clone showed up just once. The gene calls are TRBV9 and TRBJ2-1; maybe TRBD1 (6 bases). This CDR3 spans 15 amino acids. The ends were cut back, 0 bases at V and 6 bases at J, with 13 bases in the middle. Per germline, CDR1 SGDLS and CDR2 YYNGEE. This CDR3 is CASSVVSGTSNEQFF. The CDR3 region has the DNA TGTGCCAGCAGCGTAGTTTCGGGGACATCCAATGAGCAGTTCTTC.

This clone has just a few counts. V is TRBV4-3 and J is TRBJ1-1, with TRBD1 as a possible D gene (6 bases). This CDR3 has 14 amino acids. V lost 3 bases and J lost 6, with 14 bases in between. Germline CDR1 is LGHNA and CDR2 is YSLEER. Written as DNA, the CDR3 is TGCGCCAGCAGCCACGGACAGTACGGAGCTGAAGCTTTCTTT. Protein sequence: CASSHGQYGAEAFF.

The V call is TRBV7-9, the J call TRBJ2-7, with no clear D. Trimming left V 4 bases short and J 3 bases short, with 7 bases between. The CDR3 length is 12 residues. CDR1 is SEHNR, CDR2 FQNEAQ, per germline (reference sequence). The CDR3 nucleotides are TGTGCCAGCAGCTACGTCGGCTACGAGCAGTACTTC. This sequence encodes CASSYVGYEQYF.

CDR3 in amino acids: CASSQGMGTGEPAYNEQFF. CDR3 bases: TGCGCCAGCAGCCAAGGTATGGGGACAGGGGAACCTGCCTACAATGAGCAGTTCTTC. The gene calls are TRBV4-1 and TRBJ2-1, with TRBD1 matching 10 bases. The ends lost 1 base at V and 2 bases at J; junction bases unmatched: 11. The CDR3 is made up of 19 amino acids. Germline V gene data show CDR1 as MGHRA and CDR2 as YSYEKL.

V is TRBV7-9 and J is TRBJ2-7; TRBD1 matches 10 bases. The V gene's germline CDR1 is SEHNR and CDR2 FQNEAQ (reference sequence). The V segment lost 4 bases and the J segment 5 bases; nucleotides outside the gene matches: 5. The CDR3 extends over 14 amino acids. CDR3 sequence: CASSWGQGMDEQYF. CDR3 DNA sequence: TGTGCCAGCAGCTGGGGACAGGGGATGGACGAGCAGTACTTC.

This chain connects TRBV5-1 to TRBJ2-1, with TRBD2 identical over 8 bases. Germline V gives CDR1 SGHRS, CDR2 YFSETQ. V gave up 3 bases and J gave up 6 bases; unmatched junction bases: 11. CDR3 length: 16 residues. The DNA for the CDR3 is TGCGCCAGCAGCTCTGGACTAGCTTCTCGATCCAATGAGCAGTTCTTC. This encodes CASSSGLASRSNEQFF.

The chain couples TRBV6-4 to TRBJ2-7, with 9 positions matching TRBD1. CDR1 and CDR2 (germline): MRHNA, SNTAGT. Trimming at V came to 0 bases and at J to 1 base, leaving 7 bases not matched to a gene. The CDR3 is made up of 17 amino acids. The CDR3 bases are TGTGCCAGCAGTGACTCACTTCTGGGGACAGGGTCCTACGAGCAGTACTTC. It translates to CASSDSLLGTGSYEQYF.

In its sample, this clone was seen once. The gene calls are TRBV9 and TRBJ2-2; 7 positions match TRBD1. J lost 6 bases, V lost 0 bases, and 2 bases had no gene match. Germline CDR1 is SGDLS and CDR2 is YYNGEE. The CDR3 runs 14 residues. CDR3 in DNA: TGTGCCAGCAGCGTAGGGGGACAGTCCGGGGAGCTGTTTTTT. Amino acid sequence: CASSVGGQSGELFF.

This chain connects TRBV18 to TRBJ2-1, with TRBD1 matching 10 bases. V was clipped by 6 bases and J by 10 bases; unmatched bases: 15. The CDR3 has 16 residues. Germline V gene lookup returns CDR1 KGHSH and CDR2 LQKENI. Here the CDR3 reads CASSQGVSGQGPEQFF. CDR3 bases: TGTGCCAGCTCGCAGGGAGTATCGGGACAGGGGCCCGAGCAGTTCTTC. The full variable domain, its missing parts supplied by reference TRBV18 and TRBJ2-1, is NAGVMQNPRHLVRRRGQEARLRCSPMKGHSHVYWYRQLPEEGLKFMVYLQKENIIDESGMPKERFSAEFPKEGPSILRIQQVVRGDSAAYFCASSQGVSGQGPEQFFGPGTRLTVL.

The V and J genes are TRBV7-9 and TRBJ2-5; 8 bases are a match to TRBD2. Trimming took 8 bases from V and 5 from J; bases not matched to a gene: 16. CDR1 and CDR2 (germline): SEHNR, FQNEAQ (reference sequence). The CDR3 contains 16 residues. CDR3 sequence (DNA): TGTGCCAGCTCTACCGGGACTAGAGGTGGCGTTGAGACCCAGTACTTC. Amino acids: CASSTGTRGGVETQYF.

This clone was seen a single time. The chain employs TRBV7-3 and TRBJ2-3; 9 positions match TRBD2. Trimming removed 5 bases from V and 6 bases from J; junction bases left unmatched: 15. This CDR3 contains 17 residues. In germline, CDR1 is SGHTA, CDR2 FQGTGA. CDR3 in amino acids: CASSPLQAGGEADTQYF. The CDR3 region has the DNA TGTGCCAGCAGCCCCCTACAAGCGGGGGGTGAGGCCGATACGCAGTATTTT.

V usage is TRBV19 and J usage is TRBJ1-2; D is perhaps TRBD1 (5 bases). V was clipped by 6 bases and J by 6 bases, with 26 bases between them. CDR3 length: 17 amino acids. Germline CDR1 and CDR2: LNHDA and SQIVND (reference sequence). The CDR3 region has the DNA TGTGCCAGTAGGGTTATGCCGATCGGCGGGGCCGGGCATGGCTACACCTTC. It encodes CASRVMPIGGAGHGYTF. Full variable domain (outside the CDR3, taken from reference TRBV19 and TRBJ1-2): DGGITQSPKYLFRKEGQNVTLSCEQNLNHDAMYWYRQDPGQGLRLIYYSQIVNDFQKGDIAEGYSVSREKKESFPLTVTSAQKNPTAFYLCASRVMPIGGAGHGYTFGSGTRLTVV.

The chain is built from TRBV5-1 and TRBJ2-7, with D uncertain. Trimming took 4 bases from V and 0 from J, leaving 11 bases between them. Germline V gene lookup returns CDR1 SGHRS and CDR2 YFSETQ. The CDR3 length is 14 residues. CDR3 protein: CASSTAGYSYEQYF. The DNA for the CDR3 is TGCGCCAGCAGCACGGCAGGCTACTCCTACGAGCAGTACTTC.

The CDR3 sequence: CSVEDPAGVTTQYF. The CDR3 region has the DNA TGCAGCGTTGAAGACCCGGCGGGAGTGACGACCCAGTACTTC. The chain couples TRBV29-1 to TRBJ2-5, with 7 bases fitting TRBD2. Trimming cost V 0 bases and J 7 bases; bases outside gene matches: 8. The germline V gene has CDR1 SQVTM and CDR2 ANQGSEA. This CDR3 contains 14 residues.

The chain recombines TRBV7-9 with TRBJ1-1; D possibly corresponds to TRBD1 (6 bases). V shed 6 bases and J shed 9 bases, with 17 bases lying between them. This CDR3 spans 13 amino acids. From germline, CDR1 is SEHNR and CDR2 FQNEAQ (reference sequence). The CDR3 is CASSPDRTSQAFF. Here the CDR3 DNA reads TGTGCCAGCAGTCCCGACAGGACCTCTCAAGCTTTCTTT.

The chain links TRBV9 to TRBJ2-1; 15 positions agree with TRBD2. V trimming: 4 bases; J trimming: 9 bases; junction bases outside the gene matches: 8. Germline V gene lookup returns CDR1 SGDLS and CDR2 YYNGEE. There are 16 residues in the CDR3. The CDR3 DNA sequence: TGTGCCAGCAGCCCGGGACTAGCGGGAGGATTGGCTGAGCAGTTCTTC. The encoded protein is CASSPGLAGGLAEQFF.

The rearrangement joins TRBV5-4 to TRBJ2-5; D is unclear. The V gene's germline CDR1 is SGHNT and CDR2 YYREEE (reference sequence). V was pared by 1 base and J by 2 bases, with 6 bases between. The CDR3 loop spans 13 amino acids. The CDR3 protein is CASSLIQQETQYF. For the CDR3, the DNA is TGTGCCAGCAGCTTGATACAGCAAGAGACCCAGTACTTC.

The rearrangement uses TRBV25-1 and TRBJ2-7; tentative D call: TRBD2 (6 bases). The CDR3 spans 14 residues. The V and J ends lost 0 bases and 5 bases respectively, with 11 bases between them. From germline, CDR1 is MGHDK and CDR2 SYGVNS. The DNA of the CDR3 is TGTGCCAGCAGTGAATATCGGACTAATCACGAGCAGTACTTC. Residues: CASSEYRTNHEQYF.

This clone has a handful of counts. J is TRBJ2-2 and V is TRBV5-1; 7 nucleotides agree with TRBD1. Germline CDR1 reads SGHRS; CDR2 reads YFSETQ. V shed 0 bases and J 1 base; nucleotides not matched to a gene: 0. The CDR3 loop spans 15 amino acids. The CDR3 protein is CASSLAGGNTGELFF. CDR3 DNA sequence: TGCGCCAGCAGCTTGGCAGGGGGGAACACCGGGGAGCTGTTTTTT.